This T cell receptor beta chain is from a study of breast tumors, draining lymph nodes, adjacent tissues. The V end was cut by 11 bases, the J end by 0 bases, with 17 bases between. Per the germline V gene, CDR1 is KGHSH and CDR2 is LQKENI. CDR3 size: 15 residues. MiXCR, applied by TCRdb to the multiplex PCR reads, yields one record per CDR3 protein. The data hold 15,000 or so distinct CDR3 sequences, with around 47% observed a single time. The sequencing sample was made of tumor-adjacent breast tissue. The chain is built from TRBV18 and TRBJ2-1; the D is unclear. The clonotype comes from a female donor with breast cancer. Some clones in this sample may be carry-over from other donors' samples. The CDR3 DNA sequence: TGTGCCGGCGCTTTTCTCCCGAGCTCCTACAATGAGCAGTTCTTC. Amino acids: CAGAFLPSSYNEQFF. Together with reference TRBV18 and TRBJ2-1, the CDR3 gives the full variable domain: NAGVMQNPRHLVRRRGQEARLRCSPMKGHSHVYWYRQLPEEGLKFMVYLQKENIIDESGMPKERFSAEFPKEGPSILRIQQVVRGDSAAYFCAGAFLPSSYNEQFFGPGTRLTVL.